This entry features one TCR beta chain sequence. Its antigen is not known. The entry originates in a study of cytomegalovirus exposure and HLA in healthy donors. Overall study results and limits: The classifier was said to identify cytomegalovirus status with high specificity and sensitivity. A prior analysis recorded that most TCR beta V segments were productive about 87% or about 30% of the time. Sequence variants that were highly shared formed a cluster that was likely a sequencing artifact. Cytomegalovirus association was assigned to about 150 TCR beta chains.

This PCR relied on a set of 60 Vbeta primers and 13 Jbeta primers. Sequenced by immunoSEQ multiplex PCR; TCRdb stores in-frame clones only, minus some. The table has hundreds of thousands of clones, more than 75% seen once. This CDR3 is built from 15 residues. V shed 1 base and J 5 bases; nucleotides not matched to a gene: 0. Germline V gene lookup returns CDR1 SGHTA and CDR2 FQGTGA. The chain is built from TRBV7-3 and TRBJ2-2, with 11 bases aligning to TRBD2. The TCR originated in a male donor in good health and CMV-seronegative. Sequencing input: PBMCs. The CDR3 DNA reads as TGTGCCAGCAGCTTAATAGCGGGAGGGACCGGGGAGCTGTTTTTT. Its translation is CASSLIAGGTGELFF.